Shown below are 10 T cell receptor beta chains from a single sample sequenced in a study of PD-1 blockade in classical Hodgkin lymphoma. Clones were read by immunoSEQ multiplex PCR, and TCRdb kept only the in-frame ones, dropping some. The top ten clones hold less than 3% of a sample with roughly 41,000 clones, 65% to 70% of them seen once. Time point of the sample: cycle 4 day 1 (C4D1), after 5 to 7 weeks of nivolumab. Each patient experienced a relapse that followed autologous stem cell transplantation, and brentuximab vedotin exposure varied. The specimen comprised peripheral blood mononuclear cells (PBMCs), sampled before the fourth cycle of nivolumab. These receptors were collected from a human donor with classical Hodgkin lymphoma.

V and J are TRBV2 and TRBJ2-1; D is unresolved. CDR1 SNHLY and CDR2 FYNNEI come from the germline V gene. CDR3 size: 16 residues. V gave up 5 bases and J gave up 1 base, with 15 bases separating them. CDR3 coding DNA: TGTGCCAGCAGTTTGACCCTTCTGGGGTCCTACAATGAGCAGTTCTTC. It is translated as CASSLTLLGSYNEQFF.

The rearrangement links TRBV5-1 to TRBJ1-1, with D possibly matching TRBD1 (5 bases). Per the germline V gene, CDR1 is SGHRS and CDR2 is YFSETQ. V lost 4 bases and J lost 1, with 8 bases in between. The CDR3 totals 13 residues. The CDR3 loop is CASSAQGNTEAFF. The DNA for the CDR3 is TGCGCCAGCAGCGCCCAGGGGAACACTGAAGCTTTCTTT.

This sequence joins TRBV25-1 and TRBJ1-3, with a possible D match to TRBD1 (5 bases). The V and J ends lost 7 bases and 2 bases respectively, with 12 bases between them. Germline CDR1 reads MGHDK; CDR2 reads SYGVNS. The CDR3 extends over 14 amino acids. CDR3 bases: TGTGCCAGCACGGAGGCAGGGCCTGGAAACACCATATATTTT. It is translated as CASTEAGPGNTIYF.

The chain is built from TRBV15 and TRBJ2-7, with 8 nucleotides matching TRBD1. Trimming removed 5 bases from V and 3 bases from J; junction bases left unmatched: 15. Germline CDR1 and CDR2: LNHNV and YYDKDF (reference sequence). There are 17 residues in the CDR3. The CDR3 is CATSEIPGQATVYEQYF. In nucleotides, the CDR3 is TGTGCCACCAGCGAAATCCCGGGACAGGCAACGGTCTACGAGCAGTACTTC. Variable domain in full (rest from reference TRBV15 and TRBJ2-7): DAMVIQNPRYQVTQFGKPVTLSCSQTLNHNVMYWYQQKSSQAPKLLFHYYDKDFNNEADTPDNFQSRRPNTSFCFLDIRSPGLGDTAMYLCATSEIPGQATVYEQYFGPGTRLTVT.

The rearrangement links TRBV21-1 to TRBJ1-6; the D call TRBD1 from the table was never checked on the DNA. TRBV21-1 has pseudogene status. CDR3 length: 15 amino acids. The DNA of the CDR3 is TGTGCCAGCAGCAGAGACGGGACAGGGGATTCACCCCTCCACTTT. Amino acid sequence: CASSRDGTGDSPLHF.

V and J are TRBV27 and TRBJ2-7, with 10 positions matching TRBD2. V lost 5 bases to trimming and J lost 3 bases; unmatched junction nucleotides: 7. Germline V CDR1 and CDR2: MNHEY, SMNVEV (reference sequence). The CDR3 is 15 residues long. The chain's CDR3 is CASSPRTSGFYEQYF. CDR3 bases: TGTGCCAGCAGTCCCCGGACTAGCGGCTTCTACGAGCAGTACTTC.

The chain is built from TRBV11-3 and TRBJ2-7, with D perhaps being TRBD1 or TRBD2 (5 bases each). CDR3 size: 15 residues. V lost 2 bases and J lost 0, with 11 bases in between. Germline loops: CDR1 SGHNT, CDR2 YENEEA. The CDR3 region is CASSLFSGTSYEQYF. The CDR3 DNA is TGTGCCAGCAGCTTATTTTCAGGGACCTCCTACGAGCAGTACTTC.

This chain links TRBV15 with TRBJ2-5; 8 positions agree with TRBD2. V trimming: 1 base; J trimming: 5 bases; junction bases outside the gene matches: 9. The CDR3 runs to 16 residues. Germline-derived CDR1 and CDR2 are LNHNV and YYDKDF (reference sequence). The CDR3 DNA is TGTGCCACCAGCAGAGTTTCGGGACTAGGAGCCGAGACCCAGTACTTC. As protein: CATSRVSGLGAETQYF.

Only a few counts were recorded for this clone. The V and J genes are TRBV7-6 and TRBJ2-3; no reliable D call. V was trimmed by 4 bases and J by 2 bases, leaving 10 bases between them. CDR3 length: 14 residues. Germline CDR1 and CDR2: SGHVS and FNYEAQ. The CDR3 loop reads CASSSPLTTDTQYF. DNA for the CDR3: TGTGCCAGCAGCTCCCCTCTCACCACAGATACGCAGTATTTT. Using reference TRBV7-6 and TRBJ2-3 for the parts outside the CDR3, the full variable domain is GAGVSQSPRYKVTKRGQDVALRCDPISGHVSLYWYRQALGQGPEFLTYFNYEAQQDKSGLPNDRFSAERPEGSISTLTIQRTEQRDSAMYRCASSSPLTTDTQYFGPGTRLTVL.

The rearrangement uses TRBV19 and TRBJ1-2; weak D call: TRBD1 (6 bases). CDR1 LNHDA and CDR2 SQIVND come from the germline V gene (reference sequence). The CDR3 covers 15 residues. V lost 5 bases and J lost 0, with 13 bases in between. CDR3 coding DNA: TGTGCCAGTAGTCCCGGCCCAGGGGCTAACTATGGCTACACCTTC. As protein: CASSPGPGANYGYTF.